Reported below is one T cell receptor (beta chain). This clonotype has at least ten counts. Its recognized antigen is unknown. The input lacks base qualities; no much larger clone sits a single base away. Sequencing was performed on an Illumina NovaSeq 6000. Using 5'RACE with constant-segment primers, TCRalpha and TCRbeta cDNA libraries were constructed, with sample barcodes and unique molecular identifiers added in the process. Trizol reagent was used to extract RNA from every sample. Amplification of the libraries took two PCR steps, and the second step added a second sample barcode plus Illumina TruSeq adapters. Sequencing of the libraries was done on an Illumina NovaSeq, producing 2 x 150 bp paired-end reads. The authors' pipeline ran thus. Reads were demultiplexed and collapsed into UMI-guided consensus sequences with migec v1.2.7. Using mixcr v2.1.11, UMI consensuses were aligned to TRA and TRB V and J templates and then assembled into clonotypes. Clonotypes were classified as expanded or contracted when called significant by both edgeR and NoisET, with noise models trained on biological replicates. For edgeR calls, the thresholds were a false discovery rate-adjusted p below 0.01 and a log2 fold-change of 1. PCA with hierarchical clustering of max-normalized trajectories of the 1000 most abundant clonotypes was used as exploratory dynamics analysis. Each responding clone was given a CD4 or CD8 phenotype based on the CD4+ and CD8+ repertoires, which had been sequenced separately. Using fastp at Q25 and MiXCR, TCRdb reprocessed the public reads and kept productive beta chains. Rows matching on CDR3 protein sequence are summarized as one entry with the most common DNA and genes. The V and J calls follow TCRdb's processing rather than the paper's. For this sample the table gives approximately 30,000 distinct CDR3 sequences, of which 7.5% to 8% were detected only once. Roughly 27% of the sample rests with the top ten.

Trimming accounts for 4 bases at V and 5 bases at J, while the number of junction bases matched to no gene is 7. From the cysteine through the phenylalanine, the CDR3 covers 15 amino acids. CDR3 DNA only is kept here, 45 bases in frame from base 1. CDR1 DFQATT and CDR2 SNEGSKA are derived from the germline V gene (reference sequence). This entry belongs to a study of T-cell memory formation after mild COVID-19 (dated by TCRdb to the early 2020s). A note on the overall study: TCR sequence clusters from the two donors were largely donor specific. In a couple of donors, T-cell clones that expanded and contracted after mild COVID-19 were tracked by sequencing TCRalpha and TCRbeta repertoires over time. Two young, previously healthy adult volunteers made up the cohort, one male and one female.

Ficoll-Paque density gradient centrifugation was used to isolate PBMCs. General conclusions and limits of the study: The second-wave clones that peaked on day 37 were not confirmed to be SARS-CoV-2 specific. Only two mild cases were covered in the study, and larger cohorts including severe cases with pre-infection samples were considered necessary. Contracting CD4+ clones were found mainly in CM and EM memory subsets, while CD8+ clones were enriched in EMRA. Balanced CD4/CD8 phenotypes were observed for clones contracting from day 15 to 85, whereas a bias towards CD4+ was observed for a second wave of clones expanding from day 15 to 37. The detection of some responding clones in pre-infection memory suggests that pre-existing cross-reactive memory T cells joined the SARS-CoV-2 response.

This sequence was found in a man aged 18 to 29 who had mild COVID-19 (a few samples of this study predate the infection). The sample titles of this study are shuffled in the database, so cell type and time point are left out; the donor was told from shared clones. This chain is built from TRBV20-1 and TRBJ2-1, with 11 junctional bases fitting TRBD2. Sequences were obtained from PBMCs or a T cell subset sorted from them (not recorded which). The bases are TGCAGTGCTACCATAGCGGGGGGGAACAACAATGAGCAGTTCTTC. Protein translation: CSATIAGGNNNEQFF.